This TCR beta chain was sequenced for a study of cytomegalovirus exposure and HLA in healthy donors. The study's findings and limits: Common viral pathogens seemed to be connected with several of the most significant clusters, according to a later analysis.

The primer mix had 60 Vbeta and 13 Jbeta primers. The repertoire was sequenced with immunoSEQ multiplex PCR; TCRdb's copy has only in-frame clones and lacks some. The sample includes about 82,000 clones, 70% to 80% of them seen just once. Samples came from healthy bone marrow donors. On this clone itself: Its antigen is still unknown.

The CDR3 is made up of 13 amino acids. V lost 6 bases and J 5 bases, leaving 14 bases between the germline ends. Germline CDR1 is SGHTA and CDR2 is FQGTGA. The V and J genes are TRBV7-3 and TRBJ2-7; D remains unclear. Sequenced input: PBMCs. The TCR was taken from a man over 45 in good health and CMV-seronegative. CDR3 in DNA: TGTGCCAGCAGTTTCGCTTTCGGTCACGAGCAGTACTTC. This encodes CASSFAFGHEQYF.